Listed below are T cell receptor beta chains from one sample, sequenced in a study of PD-L1 blockade in urothelial cancer. Clones were sequenced by immunoSEQ multiplex PCR, and TCRdb holds only the in-frame ones, with some missing. The sample includes some 110,000 clones, around 93% of them seen just once. Sequencing was performed on PBMCs, taken around atezolizumab (anti-PD-L1) treatment. The receptors shown here come from a man in his sixties with urothelial cancer. Both conserved end residues are trimmed from each CDR3.

V	J	CDR3
TRBV6-5	TRBJ2-7	ASRGLSYEQY
TRBV10-3	TRBJ1-6	AISERGGSYNSPLH
TRBV7-2	TRBJ2-5	ASSSGTASRETQY
TRBV19	TRBJ1-4	ASSMDQAGGVNEKLF
TRBV19	TRBJ2-5	ASRRSQGETQY
TRBV5-4	TRBJ2-3	ASSGSAGGRTDTQY
TRBV6-4	TRBJ2-1	ASSEGPRQGEYEQF
TRBV28	TRBJ2-7	ASSLPVTSGRPEQY
TRBV7-2	TRBJ1-2	ASTQTGYGYT
TRBV30	TRBJ2-3	AWSAGADTQY
TRBV7-9	TRBJ1-4	ASRDLRGTGDEKLF
TRBV5-1	TRBJ2-2	ASSLEAPGTGWTGELF
TRBV4-1	TRBJ2-1	ASSQGVDSLTGGQF
TRBV30	TRBJ1-1	AWSGGPYTEAF
TRBV7-6	TRBJ2-7	ASSPEGGGLYEQY
TRBV15	TRBJ2-3	ATSRPSTDTQY
TRBV7-9	TRBJ2-7	ASSPTGTPSYEQY
TRBV9	TRBJ2-5	ASSVGSTETQY
TRBV7-2	TRBJ2-7	ASSLTSVNSYEQY
TRBV5-1	TRBJ2-5	ASSFEGSQETQY
TRBV6-1	TRBJ1-2	ASSEIRDSYGYT
TRBV19	TRBJ2-1	ASRDTSVLIEQF